A single sample is the source of the 25 T cell receptor beta chains below, sequenced in a study of response to subunit inactivated influenza vaccine. In TCRdb, the RT-PCR reads were re-called with MiXCR into one record per CDR3 protein. The table shows over 400,000 distinct CDR3 sequences, with about an eighth occurring only once. The sample consisted of PBMCs from blood, taken 35 to 45 days after vaccination. All receptors come from a man over 45 who received an inactivated influenza vaccine.

The gene calls are TRBV12-3 or TRBV12-4 and TRBJ2-1, with 8 nucleotides matching TRBD2. The trim removed 5 bases at V and 6 bases at J, leaving 3 bases unmatched. This CDR3 is 13 amino acids long. DNA for the CDR3: TGTGCCAGCAGTGTCGGGACTAGCAATGAGCAGTTCTTC. It is translated as CASSVGTSNEQFF.

In its sample, this clonotype was seen a few times. The chain employs TRBV7-2 and TRBJ2-7, with 7 bases matching TRBD1. This CDR3 comprises 15 residues. Germline CDR1 and CDR2: SGHTA and FQGNSA. V trimming: 4 bases; J trimming: 3 bases; junction bases outside the gene matches: 9. CDR3: CASSSYRGEDYEQYF. DNA for the CDR3: TGTGCCAGCAGCTCGTACAGGGGTGAAGACTACGAGCAGTACTTC.

This clonotype was seen a handful of times. The V call is TRBV5-1, the J call TRBJ2-3; 12 nucleotides align to TRBD2. Germline assignment: CDR1 SGHRS and CDR2 YFSETQ. This CDR3 is 17 amino acids long. Germline trimming cut 0 bases from V and 4 bases from J; bases unmatched to any gene: 6. The CDR3 reads CASSLESSGGAADTQYF. CDR3 nucleotides: TGCGCCAGCAGCTTGGAGTCTAGCGGGGGGGCCGCAGATACGCAGTATTTT.

This clonotype was counted only a few times. V is TRBV5-1 and J is TRBJ2-1; the D gene is possibly TRBD1 (5 bases). Per the germline V gene, CDR1 is SGHRS and CDR2 is YFSETQ. Between the trimmed V and J ends, which lost 4 bases and 4 bases, there was a span of 12 bases. CDR3 size: 14 residues. The CDR3 here is CASSPRVSYNEQFF. DNA of the CDR3: TGCGCCAGCAGCCCCAGGGTCTCTTACAATGAGCAGTTCTTC. Looking up the rest from reference TRBV5-1 and TRBJ2-1 gives the full variable domain: KAGVTQTPRYLIKTRGQQVTLSCSPISGHRSVSWYQQTPGQGLQFLFEYFSETQRNKGNFPGRFSGRQFSNSRSEMNVSTLELGDSALYLCASSPRVSYNEQFFGPGTRLTVL.

This rearrangement joins TRBV20-1 to TRBJ2-7; 8 nucleotides match TRBD2. The V and J ends lost 5 bases and 2 bases, in that order; junction bases with no gene match: 8. CDR1 is DFQATT and CDR2 is SNEGSKA in the germline V gene (reference sequence). CDR3 length equals 14 residues. This CDR3 is CSAAAGEGPYEQYF. In nucleotides, the CDR3 is TGCAGTGCTGCAGCGGGAGAAGGTCCCTACGAGCAGTACTTC.

The chain is built from TRBV29-1 and TRBJ1-5; the match to TRBD1 covers 9 bases. Germline CDR1 reads SQVTM; CDR2 reads ANQGSEA. V dropped 4 bases and J dropped 4; count of bases not matched to a gene: 5. The CDR3 consists of 14 residues. This CDR3 reads CSVVPTGGNQPQHF. The CDR3 DNA sequence: TGCAGCGTTGTTCCGACAGGGGGTAATCAGCCCCAGCATTTT.

This clonotype was counted between two and nine times. The V and J genes are TRBV20-1 and TRBJ2-1, with D unresolved. This CDR3 spans 10 amino acids. V was shortened by 3 bases and J by 10 bases, with 7 bases between the two germline ends. CDR1 DFQATT and CDR2 SNEGSKA come from the germline V gene (reference sequence). CDR3 sequence: CSASSREQFF. CDR3 in DNA: TGCAGTGCTAGCAGCCGGGAGCAGTTCTTC.

The sample holds a few counts of this clonotype. This chain connects TRBV7-9 to TRBJ2-1; 13 bases line up with TRBD2. This CDR3 spans 15 amino acids. The V gene's germline CDR1 is SEHNR and CDR2 FQNEAQ (reference sequence). The V and J ends lost 10 bases and 6 bases, in that order; junction bases with no gene match: 9. This CDR3 is CATGLAGAGGNEQFF. For the CDR3, the DNA is TGTGCCACCGGACTAGCGGGAGCCGGCGGCAATGAGCAGTTCTTC.

V usage is TRBV5-1 and J usage is TRBJ2-3; TRBD2 might be the D (6 bases). Trimming left V 5 bases short and J 4 bases short, with 20 bases between. CDR1 is SGHRS and CDR2 is YFSETQ in the germline V gene. CDR3 length: 16 residues. CDR3 residues: CASSPEPQGGADTQYF. The DNA of the CDR3 is TGCGCCAGCAGTCCTGAACCCCAGGGAGGCGCAGATACGCAGTATTTT.

This clonotype was observed a handful of times. The V call is TRBV20-1, the J call TRBJ1-1; D is ambiguous. Trimming cost V 6 bases and J 0 bases, with 14 bases left between them. Germline V gene lookup returns CDR1 DFQATT and CDR2 SNEGSKA (reference sequence). This CDR3 is built from 14 residues. CDR3 in DNA: TGCAGTGCCCAGAGACCCCAGATGAACACTGAAGCTTTCTTT. This sequence encodes CSAQRPQMNTEAFF.

The chain couples TRBV6-1 to TRBJ2-5, with TRBD2 as a possible D gene (6 bases). CDR3 size: 17 residues. Germline V gives CDR1 MNHNS, CDR2 SASEGT. Trimming took off 6 bases at V and 4 bases at J, with 24 bases between the two ends. The CDR3 reads CASSGQGGAGPGETQYF. The CDR3 nucleotides are TGTGCCAGCAGCGGCCAAGGAGGAGCGGGCCCCGGAGAGACCCAGTACTTC.

The genes are TRBV6-2 or TRBV6-3 and TRBJ1-1; possible D gene TRBD1, 5 bases. The CDR3 sequence is 12 residues long. The V and J ends lost 2 bases and 6 bases respectively, with 7 bases between them. Looked up from germline, CDR1 is MNHEY and CDR2 is SVGEGT. The CDR3 region has the DNA TGTGCCAGCAGTTACGGGGACGCTGAAGCTTTCTTT. It is translated as CASSYGDAEAFF.

The chain joins TRBV28 to TRBJ2-5; D not certain. V lost 0 bases, J lost 1 base, and 6 bases lay in between. Per the germline V gene, CDR1 is MDHEN and CDR2 is SYDVKM. CDR3 length equals 14 residues. CDR3 DNA: TGTGCCAGCAGTTTATGGCAGTCCCAAGAGACCCAGTACTTC. Its translation is CASSLWQSQETQYF. Based on the CDR3 plus reference TRBV28 and TRBJ2-5, the full variable domain is DVKVTQSSRYLVKRTGEKVFLECVQDMDHENMFWYRQDPGLGLRLIYFSYDVKMKEKGDIPEGYSVSREKKERFSLILESASTNQTSMYLCASSLWQSQETQYFGPGTRLLVL.

This clonotype came up many times. The CDR3 here is CSATGLAGANYNEQFF. CDR3 nucleotides: TGCAGTGCAACGGGACTAGCGGGAGCTAACTACAATGAGCAGTTCTTC. This rearrangement joins TRBV20-1 to TRBJ2-1; 14 bases agree with TRBD2. The CDR3 has 16 amino acids. The J segment lost 3 bases and the V segment lost 6 bases, leaving 7 bases of the junction unmatched. Germline V gene data show CDR1 as DFQATT and CDR2 as SNEGSKA (reference sequence).

The chain couples TRBV5-1 to TRBJ2-3; possibly TRBD1 for D (5 bases). CDR3 length equals 16 residues. V lost 3 bases to trimming and J lost 0 bases, with 14 bases between them. Germline V gives CDR1 SGHRS, CDR2 YFSETQ. The CDR3 bases are TGCGCCAGCAGCTCGGCAGGGATTACTAGCACAGATACGCAGTATTTT. Amino acid sequence: CASSSAGITSTDTQYF. Based on the CDR3 plus reference TRBV5-1 and TRBJ2-3, the full variable domain is KAGVTQTPRYLIKTRGQQVTLSCSPISGHRSVSWYQQTPGQGLQFLFEYFSETQRNKGNFPGRFSGRQFSNSRSEMNVSTLELGDSALYLCASSSAGITSTDTQYFGPGTRLTVL.

J is TRBJ2-7 and V is TRBV10-3, with D perhaps given as TRBD1 or TRBD2 (5 bases each). Germline V gene data show CDR1 as ENHRY and CDR2 as SYGVKD. The CDR3 covers 17 residues. V lost 3 bases and J 0 bases, leaving 18 bases between the germline ends. This CDR3 is CAISELPIRDGSYEQYF. DNA for the CDR3: TGTGCCATCAGTGAACTACCTATCCGGGACGGCTCCTACGAGCAGTACTTC.

This clonotype was counted only a few times. The CDR3 sequence is CASSYDGLSYEQYF. The CDR3 region has the DNA TGTGCCAGCAGTTACGATGGGTTGTCCTACGAGCAGTACTTC. J is TRBJ2-7 and V is TRBV6-2 or TRBV6-3; D is unclear. The CDR3 is 14 residues long. Germline assignment: CDR1 MNHEY and CDR2 SVGEGT. V lost 2 bases and J lost 1, with 9 bases in between.

The rearrangement joins TRBV20-1 to TRBJ2-1, with D perhaps assigned TRBD1 or TRBD2 (6 bases each). The germline V and J ends were trimmed by 5 bases and 0 bases, with 17 bases remaining between them. CDR1 is DFQATT, CDR2 SNEGSKA, per germline (reference sequence). The CDR3 has 16 amino acids. The CDR3 spells CSARGGGPSSYNEQFF. The DNA of the CDR3 is TGCAGTGCTCGGGGTGGGGGGCCCAGCTCCTACAATGAGCAGTTCTTC.

V gene TRBV5-6 combines with J gene TRBJ2-5, with TRBD2 matching over 14 bases. Germline V CDR1 and CDR2: SGHDT, YYEEEE. The V segment lost 0 bases and the J segment 2 bases; nucleotides outside the gene matches: 9. This CDR3 has 19 residues. As DNA, the CDR3 is TGTGCCAGCAGCTTGGGTCTGACTAGCGGGGGGGGACGTCAAGAGACCCAGTACTTC. Its translation is CASSLGLTSGGGRQETQYF.

The table lists this clonotype with a few counts. The rearrangement uses TRBV6-5 and TRBJ1-2, with TRBD1 identical over 7 bases. V dropped 0 bases and J dropped 7; count of bases not matched to a gene: 8. This CDR3 has 15 amino acids. Germline V gene sequence: CDR1 MNHEY, CDR2 SVGAGI. CDR3 in amino acids: CASSYSHRQGFGYTF. Written as DNA, the CDR3 is TGTGCCAGCAGTTACTCGCATAGACAGGGCTTTGGCTACACCTTC.

This clonotype has a handful of counts. The chain has TRBV12-3 or TRBV12-4 and TRBJ1-2, with D tentatively TRBD1 (5 bases). CDR3 length equals 14 residues. The V and J ends lost 9 bases and 4 bases respectively, with 18 bases between them. The CDR3 region is CASNQGNIGYGYTF. The CDR3 nucleotides are TGTGCCAGTAACCAGGGCAACATTGGCTATGGCTACACCTTC.

This clonotype was counted only a few times. The chain uses TRBV19 and TRBJ2-3; D is uncertain. V lost 6 bases and J 2 bases, leaving 12 bases between the germline ends. CDR1 and CDR2 from the germline V gene are LNHDA and SQIVND (reference sequence). This CDR3 has 14 residues. The CDR3 bases are TGTGCCAGTAGGGTATCCCCCACCACAGATACGCAGTATTTT. Protein sequence: CASRVSPTTDTQYF.

A word on this clonotype: Germline is not matched at one junction end, which may reflect a read error. The gene calls are TRBV27 and TRBJ2-1, with TRBD1 matching 8 bases. The CDR3 is 17 residues long. CDR1 is MNHEY, CDR2 SMNVEV, per germline (reference sequence). In DNA form, the CDR3 reads TGTGCCAGCAGTCTATCCCCCGGGACAGGTCTTTACAATGAGCAGTTCTTC. Translated, it gives CASSLSPGTGLYNEQFF.

The J gene is TRBJ2-1, the V gene TRBV5-1; perhaps D is TRBD1 or TRBD2 (5 bases each). Germline CDR1 reads SGHRS; CDR2 reads YFSETQ. V shed 1 base and J shed 5 bases, with 13 bases lying between them. CDR3 length: 15 residues. CDR3 DNA: TGCGCCAGCAGCTTGAGGGCAGGGAGTGACAATGAGCAGTTCTTC. It translates to CASSLRAGSDNEQFF.

The CDR3 DNA sequence: TGCAGCGTTGGGGACCTAGCGGGAAGAACAGATACGCAGTATTTT. Amino acids: CSVGDLAGRTDTQYF. The chain carries TRBV29-1 and TRBJ2-3; 9 bases align to TRBD2. The trim removed 4 bases at V and 3 bases at J, leaving 8 bases unmatched. CDR3 size: 15 residues. Germline CDR1 is SQVTM and CDR2 is ANQGSEA.